The text below deals with one T cell receptor beta chain. What it binds is unknown. The data were taken from a study of T cell repertoires in cytomegalovirus infection. About the research overall: Matching HLA type, along with CMV infection, was indicated by public TCR beta signatures. Study results and limitations: Pooled public TCR beta family frequency picked out CMV carriers with the relevant HLA. It was HLA-C-restricted CMV-specific TCR beta clonotypes that dominated the response ex vivo.

MiXCR, run by TCRdb on the reads, gives a single entry per CDR3 protein. The sample lists fewer than 350,000 distinct CDR3 sequences, approximately 9.5% seen once, with around 4.1% in the top ten. CDR1 and CDR2 (germline): SGHTA, FQGTGA. The CDR3 loop spans 13 amino acids. Deletions cut 0 bases from V and 2 bases from J, with 4 bases between. The J gene is TRBJ2-5, the V gene TRBV7-3; D remains unclear. Input material: PBMCs. The sequence was obtained from a human donor in good health (CMV status not recorded). Some clones in this sample may be carry-over from other donors' samples. The CDR3 here is CASSLTFQETQYF. CDR3 bases: TGTGCCAGCAGCTTAACGTTTCAAGAGACCCAGTACTTC.